The sequence of this T cell receptor (beta chain) was determined in a study of T cells after yellow fever vaccination. General observations from the study: There was a small share of clonotypes that showed up in both the CD4 and CD8 compartments. The bulk population could contribute abundant contaminating clonotypes to FACS-sorted repertoires. Peaking faster, on day 5 versus 15, the secondary response was nonetheless weaker.

V was trimmed by 0 bases and J by 4 bases, leaving 16 bases between them. The CDR3 runs 16 residues. Germline lookup yields CDR1 MDHEN and CDR2 SYDVKM. Production of TCR cDNA was by 5'RACE template switching, which also added a universal primer site and UMIs. From the 5' RACE reads, TCRdb called clonotypes with MiXCR, one entry per CDR3 protein. The data contain hundreds of thousands of distinct CDR3 sequences, roughly an eighth of them singletons. This clonotype was counted only a few times. Its antigen is unidentified. This clonotype originated in a man younger than 45 who received the YFV17D yellow fever vaccine. Material: PBMCs, obtained on the day of the yellow fever booster vaccination. This chain joins TRBV28 and TRBJ2-7; no definite D call. Here the CDR3 DNA reads TGTGCCAGCAGTTTATGGGGCGCTCCGGTGACATACGAGCAGTACTTC. This sequence encodes CASSLWGAPVTYEQYF.